A selection of T cell receptor beta chains follows, all from one sample in a study of vaccination and CD4 T cells after COVID-19. TCRdb reanalysed the PCR reads using MiXCR and keeps one entry per CDR3 protein. The sample lists 9,000 to 10,000 distinct CDR3 sequences, approximately 71% occurring once. Antigens of these TCRs are unknown. The sample here was CD4+ T cells from blood, cultured in vitro, taken before SARS-CoV-2 vaccination. Receptors originate from a human donor who had recovered from COVID-19. CDR3s include the opening cysteine and the closing phenylalanine or tryptophan. The D gene is left open where the match is weak. Clone size is stated in some rows and not others, as once, few, many or a class when expanded.

TRBJ1-2	TRBV15	-	-	CAASRDRDGVDGYTF	TGTGCCGCCAGCAGAGACAGAGATGGAGTGGATGGCTACACCTTC
TRBJ2-2	TRBV20-1	-	TRBD2	CSAPGTSGKAIGELFF	TGCAGTGCCCCTGGGACTAGCGGGAAGGCAATCGGGGAGCTGTTTTTT
TRBJ2-3	TRBV15	-	TRBD2	CATSTGLADSDTQYF	TGTGCCACCAGCACGGGACTAGCGGACTCAGATACGCAGTATTTT
TRBJ1-1	TRBV5-1	few	-	CASSNTEAFF	TGCGCCAGCAGCAACACTGAAGCTTTCTTT
TRBJ2-5	TRBV20-1	few	TRBD2	CSADTSGRAETQYF	TGCAGTGCAGACACTAGCGGGAGGGCCGAGACCCAGTACTTC
TRBJ1-5	TRBV7-8	-	-	CASSSSPVGQPQHF	TGTGCCAGCAGCTCTTCCCCGGTTGGGCAGCCCCAGCATTTT
TRBJ1-2	TRBV20-1	few	TRBD1	CSARDGQGRGYGYTF	TGCAGTGCTAGAGATGGACAGGGAAGGGGCTATGGCTACACCTTC
TRBJ2-2	TRBV27	-	-	CASSWWGWRAGSNTGELFF	TGTGCCAGCAGTTGGTGGGGGTGGAGGGCAGGGTCCAACACCGGGGAGCTGTTTTTT
TRBJ2-2	TRBV6-4	-	-	CASSDRDTGELFF	TGTGCCAGCAGTGACAGGGACACCGGGGAGCTGTTTTTT
TRBJ1-5	TRBV30	-	-	CAWSSQGGQPQHF	TGTGCCTGGAGTTCCCAGGGCGGACAGCCCCAGCATTTT
TRBJ1-5	TRBV6-1	-	-	CASSGGVNQPQHF	TGTGCCTCCAGTGGGGGTGTAAATCAGCCCCAGCATTTT
TRBJ1-4	TRBV18	-	TRBD1	CASSRGLDRGEKLFF	TGTGCCAGCTCACGCGGTTTGGACAGGGGTGAAAAACTGTTTTTT
TRBJ1-2	TRBV7-9	-	-	CASRPDTLASGYTF	TGTGCCAGCAGACCGGACACCCTAGCGTCGGGCTACACCTTC
TRBJ1-5	TRBV4-1	-	-	CASSRGDSNQPQHF	TGCGCCAGCAGCCGAGGAGATAGCAATCAGCCCCAGCATTTT
TRBJ2-3	TRBV28	-	-	CASSLPDTQYF	TGTGCCAGCAGTTTGCCAGATACGCAGTATTTT
TRBJ1-5	TRBV24-1	few	-	CATSPAGINQPQHF	TGTGCCACCAGTCCCGCAGGCATCAATCAGCCCCAGCATTTT
TRBJ1-1	TRBV19	-	-	CASSMTAQSTEAFF	TGTGCCAGTAGTATGACAGCCCAGTCCACTGAAGCTTTCTTT
TRBJ2-7	TRBV7-9	once	-	CASSHTTGRKIDEQYF	TGTGCCAGCAGCCACACCACTGGGAGGAAGATCGACGAGCAGTACTTC
TRBJ1-2	TRBV20-1	-	-	CSARVSGEENYGYTF	TGCAGTGCTAGAGTTTCAGGGGAAGAGAACTATGGCTACACCTTC
TRBJ1-2	TRBV24-1	-	TRBD1	CATSDRDRDGYTF	TGTGCCACCAGTGATCGGGACAGGGATGGCTACACCTTC
TRBJ2-7	TRBV19	few	TRBD2	CASSMSSGSSEQYF	TGTGCCAGTAGTATGTCCAGCGGGAGTAGTGAGCAGTACTTC
TRBJ2-3	TRBV7-2	-	-	CASSLAGTSTDTQYF	TGTGCCAGCAGCTTAGCTGGAACTAGCACAGATACGCAGTATTTT
TRBJ1-2	TRBV6-1	few	-	CASSDSTGFRGYTF	TGTGCCAGCAGTGATTCGACAGGATTCCGTGGCTACACCTTC
TRBJ1-1	TRBV6-5	-	-	CASSYSTGAPEAFF	TGTGCCAGCAGTTACTCAACGGGGGCTCCTGAAGCTTTCTTT
TRBJ1-2	TRBV20-1	-	TRBD1	CSATPRRTGAYYGYTF	TGCAGTGCTACGCCAAGGAGGACAGGCGCATACTATGGCTACACCTTC
TRBJ2-2	TRBV19	-	TRBD1	CASSIAGQEAGELFF	TGTGCCAGTAGTATAGCGGGACAGGAGGCCGGGGAGCTGTTTTTT
TRBJ1-1	TRBV19	-	-	CASSIEWSRGRAEAFF	TGTGCCAGTAGTATCGAGTGGTCGAGGGGTAGGGCTGAAGCTTTCTTT
TRBJ1-6	TRBV7-9	few	TRBD1	CASSPGTGRDAKSPLHF	TGTGCCAGCAGCCCGGGGACAGGGAGGGATGCTAAGTCACCCCTCCACTTT
TRBJ1-2	TRBV19	-	-	CASSIADYGYTF	TGTGCCAGTAGTATAGCAGATTATGGCTACACCTTC
TRBJ1-6	TRBV19	-	-	CATRREKSSYNSPLHF	TGTGCCACCCGAAGGGAGAAGAGCTCCTATAATTCACCCCTCCACTTT
TRBJ1-2	TRBV28	-	TRBD1	CASTTGTGLPYGYTF	TGTGCCAGCACCACTGGGACAGGGCTCCCCTATGGCTACACCTTC
TRBJ2-5	TRBV7-3	-	-	CASSFRGRETQYF	TGTGCCAGCAGCTTCAGGGGTAGAGAGACCCAGTACTTC
TRBJ2-5	TRBV6-1	-	-	CASSENSPTQYF	TGTGCCAGCAGTGAAAATAGTCCGACCCAGTACTTC
TRBJ2-1	TRBV6-1	-	-	CASSEVRRGNYNEQFF	TGTGCCAGCAGTGAAGTTCGCCGCGGGAACTACAATGAGCAGTTCTTC
TRBJ2-2	TRBV5-1	-	-	CASRIVRGMNTGELFF	TGCGCCAGCAGGATCGTTCGGGGGATGAACACCGGGGAGCTGTTTTTT
TRBJ2-3	TRBV12-3/TRBV12-4	-	TRBD1	CATQGQNTDTQYF	TGTGCCACCCAGGGACAGAACACAGATACGCAGTATTTT
TRBJ2-5	TRBV2	-	TRBD2	CASREGTSGRWETQYF	TGTGCCAGCAGGGAAGGGACTAGCGGGAGGTGGGAGACCCAGTACTTC
TRBJ1-5	TRBV30	-	-	CAWSARGRQPQHF	TGTGCCTGGAGTGCCAGGGGTCGTCAGCCCCAGCATTTT
TRBJ2-5	TRBV12-3/TRBV12-4	once	-	CASSPLGLGKETQYF	TGTGCCAGCAGTCCGCTTGGACTCGGTAAAGAGACCCAGTACTTC
TRBJ2-1	TRBV3-1	-	TRBD2	CASSQASGINEQFF	TGTGCCAGCAGCCAGGCTAGCGGGATCAATGAGCAGTTCTTC
TRBJ2-2	TRBV11-3	-	TRBD2	CASSSRAGDYTGELFF	TGTGCCAGCAGCTCACGAGCGGGAGATTACACCGGGGAGCTGTTTTTT
TRBJ2-1	TRBV6-1	-	-	CASSPRGASYNEQFF	TGTGCCAGCAGTCCCCGCGGGGCCTCCTACAATGAGCAGTTCTTC
TRBJ2-2	TRBV20-1	-	TRBD2	CSARRIGGYTGELFF	TGCAGTGCTAGAAGGATCGGGGGGTATACCGGGGAGCTGTTTTTT
TRBJ2-4	TRBV21-1	-	-	CASSKKPGGPRNIQYF	TGTGCCAGCAGCAAAAAGCCAGGGGGTCCGAGGAACATTCAGTACTTC